This T cell receptor beta chain was observed in a study of CD8+ T cells in alopecia areata. After removal of 5 bases from V and 8 bases from J, the junction contained 10 bases not matched to a gene. The CDR3 contains 15 residues. Germline values: CDR1 PRHDT, CDR2 FYEKMQ (reference sequence). cDNA prepared by RNA extraction and subsequent reverse transcription served as the template for sequencing. Here immunoSEQ multiplex PCR was the method, and the copy in TCRdb shows in-frame clones only, minus some. Of 150,000 to 200,000 clones detected, roughly 46% appear once; the ten largest clones hold about 9.4%. This sample's treatment: oral pan-JAK inhibitor, 5-10 mg twice daily.

This receptor was obtained from a human donor with alopecia areata. The V gene is TRBV13, the J gene TRBJ2-1; 9 bases are shared with TRBD1. The sample here was CD8+ T cells sorted from blood, taken around week 52, from a patient treated with tofacitinib. In DNA, the CDR3 is TGTGCCAGCAGCCCCGCCGGGACAGGGAATGATGAGCAGTTCTTC. Encoded protein: CASSPAGTGNDEQFF.